This T cell receptor beta chain derives from a study of vaccination effects on CD4 cells after COVID-19 (dated by TCRdb to 2022 to 2024). Regarding the research as a whole: To identify antigen-specific CD4+ T cell clonotypes by their expansion, the ViraFEST assay first stimulated PBMC with viral peptide pools and then applied TCR sequencing. Altogether, around ten COVID-19 convalescent patients and a few SARS-CoV-2-naive healthy vaccine recipients made up the full study. The study compared SARS-CoV-2 spike-specific CD4+ TCR repertoires before and after mRNA vaccination in COVID-19 convalescent patients and infection-naive vaccine recipients. A few million PBMC per well were cultured with 10 ug/ml peptides in IMDM containing around 5% human AB serum, approximately 10 IU/ml IL-2 and gentamicin. Across the study, the median time from the second dose to post-vaccine sampling was 72 days (range 14 to 241). Cultures from other donors in the study were sequenced using the Oncomine TCR Beta short-read assay on an Illumina iSeq 100. The paper's findings and limits, for the study overall: The study was limited by a small number of convalescent patients and lacked early post-infection timepoints. Both infection-induced and vaccine-induced clones contracted markedly at late post-vaccination timepoints, which is consistent with waning T cell responses. In healthy vaccine recipients, vaccine-induced clones were almost all SARS-CoV-2 mono-reactive, with only 1 of 255 being cross-reactive with common cold coronaviruses.

Library method: the immunoSEQ multiplex PCR assay. DNA from the CD4+ T cells that had been cultured and isolated underwent TCR beta CDR3 sequencing. For the original study's pipeline: Non-productive TCR sequences were discarded, and reads were trimmed to the CDR3 region, with only CDR3s of 7 or more amino acids retained. The MANAFEST web app was used to pick out antigen-specific clonotypes by comparing their expansion in peptide wells with that in reference cultures. For clones to be considered positive, expansion at FDR<0.05 versus reference and all other wells, an odds ratio above 5, and a frequency above 0.1% in two replicate wells were required. A clonotype was called cross-reactive if it was significantly expanded both in SARS-CoV-2 spike wells and in at least one common cold coronavirus spike condition. CDR3 similarity was assessed by Levenshtein distance using the stringdist R package, and unrooted trees were constructed with ape in R 3.6.1. This is the immuneACCESS table as TCRdb keeps it, with only in-frame sequences that have V and J called. A part of the clones is gone; compared with another copy, unresolved V genes explain less than half, and the rest is unexplained. V and J calls and clone size are as listed in that table; D and trimming were resolved from the DNA. This sample has about 66,000 clones in its table, and approximately 80% of those were observed once. Over 2% of the sample belongs to the ten largest clones.

With regard to this clone: Its antigen is unknown. No much larger clonotype is one base removed from it; base qualities were not supplied.

After approximately eleven days of culture, CD4+ T cells were isolated with the EasySep CD4+ T cell isolation kit. Each participant received two doses of an mRNA SARS-CoV-2 vaccine, either BNT162b2 or mRNA-1273. Healthy vaccine recipients had no prior SARS-CoV-2 infection, confirmed by negative nucleocapsid antibodies before and after vaccination. Half of the culture medium was replaced with fresh IL-2-containing medium on days 3 and 7. Unless otherwise noted, each peptide stimulation condition was cultured in triplicate wells. Using Ficoll-Paque Plus gradient centrifugation, PBMC were separated from whole blood and then either used fresh or cryopreserved at -140C. Genomic DNA was extracted from cultured CD4+ T cells with the QIAamp micro DNA kit. The CDR3 spans 17 residues, from the cysteine through the phenylalanine. Here the CDR3 DNA is all that survives: 51 bases in frame from base 1. Trimmed from V: 5 bases; trimmed from J: 4 bases; junction bases lacking a gene match: 13. For CDR1 and CDR2, the germline V gene lists SGHTA and FQGNSA.

The origin of this receptor is a human donor who received a COVID-19 vaccine. The V and J genes are TRBV7-2 and TRBJ1-2, with TRBD1 identical over 10 junction bases. The sequenced sample was CD4+ T cells from PBMCs cultured without peptide, obtained after COVID-19 vaccination. Read as DNA, the sequence is TGTGCCAGCAGCCCCACACCATCGGGACAGGGGAGCTATGGCTACACCTTC. This codes for CASSPTPSGQGSYGYTF.